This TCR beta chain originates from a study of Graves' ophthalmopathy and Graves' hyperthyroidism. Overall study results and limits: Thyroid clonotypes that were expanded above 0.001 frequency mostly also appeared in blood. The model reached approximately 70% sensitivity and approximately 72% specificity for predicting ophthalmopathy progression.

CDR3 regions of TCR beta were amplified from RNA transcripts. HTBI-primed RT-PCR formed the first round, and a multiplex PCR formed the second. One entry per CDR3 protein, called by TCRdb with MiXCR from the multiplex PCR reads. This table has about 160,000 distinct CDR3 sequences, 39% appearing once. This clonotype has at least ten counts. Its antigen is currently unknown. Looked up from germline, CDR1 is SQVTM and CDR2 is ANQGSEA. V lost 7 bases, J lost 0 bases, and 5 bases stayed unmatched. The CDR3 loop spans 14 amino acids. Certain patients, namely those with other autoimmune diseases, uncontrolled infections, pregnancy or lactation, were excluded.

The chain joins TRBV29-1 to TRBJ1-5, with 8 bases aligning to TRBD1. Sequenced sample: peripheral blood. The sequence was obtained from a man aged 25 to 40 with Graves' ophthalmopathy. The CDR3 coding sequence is TGCAGCGCCGTGGGACAGGATAGCAATCAGCCCCAGCATTTT. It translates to CSAVGQDSNQPQHF. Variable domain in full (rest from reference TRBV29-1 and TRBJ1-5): SAVISQKPSRDICQRGTSLTIQCQVDSQVTMMFWYRQQPGQSLTLIATANQGSEATYESGFVIDKFPISRPNLTFSTLTVSNMSPEDSSIYLCSAVGQDSNQPQHFGDGTRLSIL.